This T cell receptor (beta chain) is drawn from a study of response to subunit inactivated influenza vaccine. TCRdb redid the calling of the RT-PCR reads with MiXCR, one entry per CDR3 protein. The sample shows some 800,000 distinct CDR3 sequences, 21% of them seen only once. Study findings and constraints: Authors proposed each seasonal influenza vaccination draws in few new T cells.

In regard to this clonotype: Its antigen is still unknown.

The length of the CDR3 is 16 residues. With V trimmed by 4 bases and J by 1 base, 4 bases remained unmatched. Looked up from germline, CDR1 is SGHKS and CDR2 is YYEKEE (reference sequence). The sequence derives from a man between 50 and 59 years old who received an inactivated influenza vaccine. The chain is built from TRBV5-5 and TRBJ2-1; TRBD1 matches 11 bases. The specimen was PBMCs from blood, collected approximately 5 days after vaccination. The CDR3 loop reads CASSPGTGGSYNEQFF. CDR3 in DNA: TGTGCCAGCAGCCCGGGGACAGGGGGTTCCTACAATGAGCAGTTCTTC.